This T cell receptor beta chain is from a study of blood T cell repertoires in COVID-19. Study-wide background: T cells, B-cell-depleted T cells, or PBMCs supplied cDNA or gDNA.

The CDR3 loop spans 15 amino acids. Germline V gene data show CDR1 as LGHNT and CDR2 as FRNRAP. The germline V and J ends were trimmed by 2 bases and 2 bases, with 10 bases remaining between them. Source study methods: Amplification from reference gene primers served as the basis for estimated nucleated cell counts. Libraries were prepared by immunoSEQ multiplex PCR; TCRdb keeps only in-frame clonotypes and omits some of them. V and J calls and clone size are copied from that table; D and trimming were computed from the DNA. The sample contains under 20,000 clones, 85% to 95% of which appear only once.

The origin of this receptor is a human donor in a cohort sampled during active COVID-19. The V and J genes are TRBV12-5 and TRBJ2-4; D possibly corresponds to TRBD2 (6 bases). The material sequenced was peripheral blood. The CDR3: CASGLIGRSKNIQYF. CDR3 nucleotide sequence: TGTGCTAGTGGTTTGATAGGGAGGTCCAAAAACATTCAGTACTTC.